This T cell receptor (beta chain) appears in the sequencing data of a study of blood T cells in healthy people across ages. Overall study: In model experiments, template switching was able to capture about one barcoded beta molecule for every two T cells that were present. Points from the study as a whole: Changes seen in expanded clonotypes were possibly confounded by donor CMV status left unknown. The diversity estimates, figures obtained from one million T cells, were considered underestimates.

As to this clonotype: Its antigen is not identified.

Through a sample-barcoded 5' primer and a J-beta primer mix, a second PCR was run for 7 to 11 cycles. TCRdb independently ran MiXCR on the 5' RACE reads; one entry per CDR3 protein. The sample has hundreds of thousands of distinct CDR3 sequences, under 80% seen once; the top ten hold about 30%. Samples each yielded at least 6 micrograms of total RNA. This CDR3 comprises 16 residues. The germline gives CDR1 LGHNA, CDR2 YSLEER. V lost 0 bases to trimming and J lost 2 bases, with 12 bases between them. The specimen was blood. The sequence derives from a man aged 25 to 45 in good health. The chain employs TRBV4-3 and TRBJ2-3, with D possibly TRBD1 on 5 matching bases. CDR3: CASSQDWARDTDTQYF. In nucleotides, the CDR3 is TGCGCCAGCAGCCAAGATTGGGCCAGGGACACAGATACGCAGTATTTT.